This T cell receptor beta chain was sequenced during a study of blood T cell repertoires in COVID-19. Study in general: COVID-19 samples collected from the United States, Italy and Spain covered acute and convalescent phases. T cells, B-cell-depleted T cells, or PBMCs provided the cDNA or gDNA that served as material.

This clone was observed a handful of times. The CDR3 covers 16 residues. Trimming removed 7 bases from V and 0 bases from J, with 17 bases in between. Germline-derived CDR1 and CDR2 are SGHDT and YYEEEE. TCRdb's copy holds only in-frame clones and misses some; the assay was immunoSEQ multiplex PCR. The table records approximately 110,000 clones, about three quarters of them present only once. This clonotype originated in a human donor in a cohort sampled during active or convalescent COVID-19. Source material: peripheral blood. The rearrangement joins TRBV5-6 to TRBJ2-1, with D perhaps matching TRBD2 (6 bases). CDR3 amino acids: CASQLKPGLSYNEQFF. Written as DNA, the CDR3 is TGTGCCAGCCAGCTTAAGCCGGGACTCTCCTACAATGAGCAGTTCTTC.